These 25 T cell receptor beta chains were sequenced from one sample in a study of T-cell memory formation after mild COVID-19. TCRdb reanalysed the 5' RACE reads using MiXCR and keeps one entry per CDR3 protein. The data show fewer than 140,000 distinct CDR3 sequences, with about 18% seen just once and roughly 27% held by the top ten. The sequenced material came from PBMCs or a T cell subset sorted from them (not recorded which). These receptors were taken from an adult woman who had mild COVID-19 (a few samples of this study predate the infection). Cell type and time point are not known.

The chain combines TRBV7-9 with TRBJ2-7, with 7 nucleotides matching TRBD2. Germline V CDR1 and CDR2: SEHNR, FQNEAQ (reference sequence). The CDR3 extends over 15 amino acids. The V segment lost 4 bases and the J segment 0 bases; nucleotides outside the gene matches: 6. The CDR3 region has the DNA TGTGCCAGCAGCTCCGTGGGGGGGGGCTCCTACGAGCAGTACTTC. As protein: CASSSVGGGSYEQYF.

This clonotype is medium-sized by share. The chain has TRBV29-1 and TRBJ2-1; tentative D call: TRBD2 (6 bases). CDR3 length equals 10 residues. Deletions cut 5 bases from V and 7 bases from J, with 6 bases between. The germline V gene has CDR1 SQVTM and CDR2 ANQGSEA. CDR3: CSVRGNEQFF. In DNA form, the CDR3 reads TGCAGCGTTCGGGGGAATGAGCAGTTCTTC.

In this sample, this clonotype turned up a few times. V and J are TRBV7-8 and TRBJ2-2; D is ambiguous. Germline V lookup: CDR1 SGHVS, CDR2 FQNEAQ. The CDR3 has 15 amino acids. V lost 0 bases, J lost 5 bases, and 10 bases lay in between. This CDR3 reads CASSLALWVTGELFF. The CDR3 DNA reads TGTGCCAGCAGCTTAGCTTTGTGGGTAACCGGGGAGCTGTTTTTT.

The chain combines TRBV7-2 with TRBJ2-2; unclear D gene. V was pared by 2 bases and J by 0 bases, with 10 bases between. CDR1 SGHTA and CDR2 FQGNSA come from the germline V gene. The CDR3 totals 16 residues. CDR3 sequence (DNA): TGTGCCAGCAGCTTATACCGGCCGTCGAACACCGGGGAGCTGTTTTTT. Encoded protein: CASSLYRPSNTGELFF.

This clonotype was seen repeatedly, ten times or more. J is TRBJ1-1 and V is TRBV7-9, with D possibly matching TRBD1 (5 bases). The CDR3 spans 13 residues. V dropped 9 bases and J dropped 1 base, with 12 bases sitting between them. Per germline, CDR1 SEHNR and CDR2 FQNEAQ (reference sequence). The chain's CDR3 is CASLTVANTEAFF. DNA of the CDR3: TGTGCCAGTCTGACAGTCGCGAACACTGAAGCTTTCTTT.

This clonotype is categorized as medium-sized. The J gene is TRBJ1-6, the V gene TRBV25-1; D is unresolved. V was shortened by 4 bases and J by 6 bases, with 7 bases between the two germline ends. The CDR3 sequence is 13 residues long. Germline CDR1 reads MGHDK; CDR2 reads SYGVNS. The CDR3 reads CASSVSTNSPLHF. The DNA of the CDR3 is TGTGCCAGCAGTGTCAGCACTAATTCACCCCTCCACTTT.

This clonotype turned up a few times. The chain joins TRBV5-6 to TRBJ2-7, with TRBD2 matching 11 bases. Germline CDR1 is SGHDT and CDR2 is YYEEEE. The V gene end was trimmed by 4 bases and the J gene end by 0 bases; junction bases not matched to a gene: 9. CDR3 size: 17 residues. CDR3 region: CASSAYPTSGSSYEQYF. The CDR3 bases are TGTGCCAGCAGCGCCTACCCCACTAGCGGGAGCTCCTACGAGCAGTACTTC.

The chain couples TRBV2 to TRBJ2-2, with TRBD2 matching 8 bases. This CDR3 is 18 amino acids long. V lost 3 bases to trimming and J lost 0 bases; unmatched junction nucleotides: 9. CDR1 is SNHLY, CDR2 FYNNEI, per germline. The CDR3: CASSEVSSGLSNTGELFF. CDR3 DNA: TGTGCCAGCAGTGAGGTGTCTAGCGGGCTTTCGAACACCGGGGAGCTGTTTTTT.

This clonotype was detected a few times. The chain combines TRBV5-1 with TRBJ1-4; no reliable D call. Germline V lookup: CDR1 SGHRS, CDR2 YFSETQ. The ends were cut back, 1 base at V and 4 bases at J, with 8 bases in the middle. The CDR3 loop spans 14 amino acids. The CDR3 DNA reads TGCGCCAGCAGCTTGTCTGGGGATAATGAAAAACTGTTTTTT. It encodes CASSLSGDNEKLFF.

The V and J genes are TRBV11-2 and TRBJ2-1; TRBD2 is a possible D gene (6 bases). Trimming stripped 6 bases from V and 7 bases from J, with 22 bases between. Looked up from germline, CDR1 is SGHAT and CDR2 is FQNNGV. The CDR3 spans 16 residues. Here the CDR3 reads CASRFTGRDVSNEQFF. For the CDR3, the DNA is TGTGCCAGCAGATTTACCGGGAGAGACGTATCAAATGAGCAGTTCTTC.

The rearrangement uses TRBV27 and TRBJ1-2; D remains ambiguous. Germline lookup yields CDR1 MNHEY and CDR2 SMNVEV (reference sequence). This CDR3 contains 13 residues. The V and J ends lost 5 bases and 4 bases respectively, with 11 bases between them. CDR3 in amino acids: CASSTSWSYGYTF. The CDR3 nucleotides read TGTGCCAGCAGTACTAGCTGGAGCTATGGCTACACCTTC.

This rearrangement joins TRBV6-1 to TRBJ1-1; D not certain. This CDR3 has 13 residues. Per the germline V gene, CDR1 is MNHNS and CDR2 is SASEGT. CDR3 coding DNA: TGTGCGTCCCGTCAAGCGGAGGGCACTGAAGCTTTCTTT. Translating it yields CASRQAEGTEAFF.

The chain couples TRBV6-5 to TRBJ2-3; 9 positions match TRBD2. The germline V gene encodes CDR1 MNHEY and CDR2 SVGAGI. The junction had 17 bases not matched to a gene; V was cut back by 6 bases and J by 10 bases. The CDR3 length is 16 residues. The CDR3: CASSLEGLAGEWPQYF. The CDR3 bases are TGTGCCAGCAGCCTAGAAGGGTTAGCGGGGGAGTGGCCGCAGTATTTT.

V and J are TRBV5-1 and TRBJ2-7; D is unresolved. Trimming pared 1 base from V and 2 bases from J, leaving 13 bases between. The CDR3 has 15 residues. Germline V gene lookup returns CDR1 SGHRS and CDR2 YFSETQ. The DNA of the CDR3 is TGCGCCAGCAGCTTGAGGGCAGGATGGACCTACGAGCAGTACTTC. As protein: CASSLRAGWTYEQYF.

This clonotype has a handful of counts. The chain carries TRBV9 and TRBJ2-5, with D perhaps assigned TRBD1 or TRBD2 (5 bases each). This CDR3 is built from 16 residues. The V gene lost 3 bases and the J gene lost 1 base, with 16 bases spanning the gap. CDR1 SGDLS and CDR2 YYNGEE come from the germline V gene. CDR3 in amino acids: CASSGHLGPLQETQYF. In DNA form, the CDR3 reads TGTGCCAGCAGCGGCCATTTGGGACCCCTCCAAGAGACCCAGTACTTC.

The chain links TRBV7-4 to TRBJ2-4; possibly TRBD1 for D (6 bases). Germline CDR1 SGHVT, CDR2 SQSDAQ. The CDR3 spans 15 residues. Trimming cost V 5 bases and J 4 bases, with 15 bases left between them. CDR3 region: CASSPQGTRKNIQYF. The DNA for the CDR3 is TGTGCCAGCAGCCCACAAGGGACACGAAAAAACATTCAGTACTTC.

This clonotype was observed a few times. The chain recombines TRBV20-1 with TRBJ2-1, with a tentative D call TRBD2 (6 bases). This CDR3 has 13 residues. The germline V gene encodes CDR1 DFQATT and CDR2 SNEGSKA (reference sequence). With 0 bases removed from V and 9 bases from J, the gap between germline ends came to 12 bases. The CDR3 region is CSARDRASAEQFF. The CDR3, as DNA: TGCAGTGCTAGAGATCGGGCTAGCGCTGAGCAGTTCTTC.

V is TRBV10-3 and J is TRBJ1-5, with D unclear. The CDR3 is 21 amino acids. Trimming cost V 1 base and J 0 bases, with 25 bases left between them. The germline V gene has CDR1 ENHRY and CDR2 SYGVKD. The CDR3 sequence is CAISEWGRIGIWAYSNQPQHF. The CDR3 DNA follows: TGTGCCATCAGTGAGTGGGGAAGGATCGGGATATGGGCATATAGCAATCAGCCCCAGCATTTT.

In this sample, this clonotype turned up a few times. The rearrangement links TRBV7-6 to TRBJ1-3, with a weak D call TRBD1 (6 bases). The CDR3 is 16 residues long. The germline CDR1 and CDR2 sequences are SGHVS and FNYEAQ. Deletions cut 0 bases from V and 3 bases from J, with 12 bases between. The CDR3 bases are TGTGCCAGCAGCTTAGCGCTTGCAGGGGTTGGAAACACCATATATTTT. This encodes CASSLALAGVGNTIYF.

The gene calls are TRBV12-3 or TRBV12-4 and TRBJ1-1; D is uncertain. This CDR3 comprises 15 residues. Trimming removed 6 bases at V and 1 base at J, with 15 bases between. Here the CDR3 DNA reads TGTGCCAGCAGACCTGGGATAGGAGGGAACACTGAAGCTTTCTTT. Its translation is CASRPGIGGNTEAFF.

The V call is TRBV12-3 or TRBV12-4, the J call TRBJ2-3; 12 bases fit TRBD2. J was trimmed by 5 bases and V by 6 bases; bases with no gene match: 6. The CDR3 contains 15 residues. For the CDR3, the DNA is TGTGCCAGCAGCTCTTCGGGACTAGCGGGAGATACGCAGTATTTT. Translation gives CASSSSGLAGDTQYF.

The chain links TRBV29-1 to TRBJ2-1; no firm D call. This CDR3 has 13 amino acids. V lost 1 base, J lost 10 bases, and 14 bases lay in between. The germline CDR1 and CDR2 sequences are SQVTM and ANQGSEA. The CDR3 sequence: CSVEVQSGPEQFF. CDR3 DNA: TGCAGCGTTGAAGTACAATCGGGCCCCGAGCAGTTCTTC.

This clonotype was recorded a few times. CDR3 bases: TGTGCCAGCAGCCTCAGTACAGGGCCGGACATTCAGTACTTC. Encoded protein: CASSLSTGPDIQYF. V and J are TRBV7-9 and TRBJ2-4, with D tentatively TRBD1 (6 bases). V shed 5 bases and J shed 8 bases, with 16 bases lying between them. The CDR3 is 14 residues long. Per the germline V gene, CDR1 is SEHNR and CDR2 is FQNEAQ (reference sequence).

This clonotype was seen only a few times. V is TRBV2 and J is TRBJ2-1; D gene uncertain. V gave up 6 bases and J gave up 4 bases, with 16 bases separating them. Germline CDR1 SNHLY, CDR2 FYNNEI. The CDR3 runs 15 residues. The CDR3: CASSQSLLPYNEQFF. CDR3 nucleotides: TGTGCCAGCAGCCAATCCTTGCTTCCTTACAATGAGCAGTTCTTC.

The genes are TRBV24-1 and TRBJ2-1, with D possibly TRBD1 on 6 matching bases. The length of the CDR3 is 15 residues. From germline, CDR1 is KGHDR and CDR2 SFDVKD. V dropped 3 bases and J dropped 8 bases, with 16 bases sitting between them. The DNA of the CDR3 is TGTGCCACCAGTGATGCCCCGGTCAGGGGACATGAGCAGTTCTTC. This sequence encodes CATSDAPVRGHEQFF.